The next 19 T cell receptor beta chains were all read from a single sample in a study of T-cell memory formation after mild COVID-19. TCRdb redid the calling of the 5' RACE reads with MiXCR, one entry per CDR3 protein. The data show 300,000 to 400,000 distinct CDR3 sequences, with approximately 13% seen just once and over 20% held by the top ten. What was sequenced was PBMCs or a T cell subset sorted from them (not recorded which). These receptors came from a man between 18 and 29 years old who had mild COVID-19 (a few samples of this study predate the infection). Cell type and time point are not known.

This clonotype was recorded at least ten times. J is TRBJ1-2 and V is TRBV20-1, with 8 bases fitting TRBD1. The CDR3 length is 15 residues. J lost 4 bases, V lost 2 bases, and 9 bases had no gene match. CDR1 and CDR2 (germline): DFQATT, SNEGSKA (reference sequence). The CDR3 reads CSARPGTGGSYGYTF. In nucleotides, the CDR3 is TGCAGTGCTAGACCCGGGACAGGAGGTTCCTATGGCTACACCTTC.

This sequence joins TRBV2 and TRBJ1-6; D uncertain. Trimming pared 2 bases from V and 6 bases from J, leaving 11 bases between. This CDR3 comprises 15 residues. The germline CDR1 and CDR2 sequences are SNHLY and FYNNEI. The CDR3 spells CASSEPWGANSPLHF. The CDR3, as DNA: TGTGCCAGCAGTGAACCTTGGGGTGCTAATTCACCCCTCCACTTT.

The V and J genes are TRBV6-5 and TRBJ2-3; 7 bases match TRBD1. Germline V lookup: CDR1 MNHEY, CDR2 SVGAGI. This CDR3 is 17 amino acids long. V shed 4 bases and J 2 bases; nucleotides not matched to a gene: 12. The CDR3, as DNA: TGTGCCAGCAGTTTTAGAACCGGGACAGTATACACAGATACGCAGTATTTT. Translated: CASSFRTGTVYTDTQYF.

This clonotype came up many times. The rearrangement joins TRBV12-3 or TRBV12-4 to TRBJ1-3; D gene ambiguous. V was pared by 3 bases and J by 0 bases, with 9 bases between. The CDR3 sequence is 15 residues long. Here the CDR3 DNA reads TGTGCCAGCAGTTTGATGGCGAGCTCTGGAAACACCATATATTTT. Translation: CASSLMASSGNTIYF.

The CDR3 DNA is TGTGCCAGCAGCTCGAATCACAGGGAGGATGGTGGCTACACCTTC. Protein: CASSSNHREDGGYTF. The genes are TRBV11-2 and TRBJ1-2; a possible D gene is TRBD1 (6 bases). Germline CDR1 SGHAT, CDR2 FQNNGV. V dropped 4 bases and J dropped 7 bases, with 19 bases sitting between them. CDR3 length: 15 amino acids.

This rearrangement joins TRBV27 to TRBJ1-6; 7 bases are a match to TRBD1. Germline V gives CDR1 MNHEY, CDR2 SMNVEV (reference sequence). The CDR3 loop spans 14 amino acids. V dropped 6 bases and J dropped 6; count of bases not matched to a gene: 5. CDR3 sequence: CASRTGFGNSPLHF. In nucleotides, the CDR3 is TGTGCCAGCAGGACAGGGTTCGGTAATTCACCCCTCCACTTT.

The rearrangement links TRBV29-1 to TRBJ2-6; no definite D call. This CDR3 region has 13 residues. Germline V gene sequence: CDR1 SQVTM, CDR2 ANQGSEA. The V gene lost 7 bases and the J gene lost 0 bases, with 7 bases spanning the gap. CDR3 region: CSAESSGANVLTF. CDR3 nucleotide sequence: TGCAGCGCCGAGAGCTCTGGGGCCAACGTCCTGACTTTC.

In nucleotides, the CDR3 is TGTGCCAGCAGTTTACGGGGGGGGCTAGGCACCGGGGAGCTGTTTTTT. Translation gives CASSLRGGLGTGELFF. The chain recombines TRBV27 with TRBJ2-2, with 8 bases fitting TRBD2. Germline CDR1 and CDR2: MNHEY and SMNVEV (reference sequence). This CDR3 region has 16 residues. Trimming cost V 2 bases and J 4 bases; bases outside gene matches: 6.

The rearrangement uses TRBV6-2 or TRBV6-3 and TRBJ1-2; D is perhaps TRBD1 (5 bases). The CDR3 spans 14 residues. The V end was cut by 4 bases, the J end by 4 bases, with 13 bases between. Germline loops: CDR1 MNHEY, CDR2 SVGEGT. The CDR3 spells CASSSDGGIYGYTF. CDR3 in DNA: TGTGCCAGCAGTTCGGATGGGGGGATCTATGGCTACACCTTC.

CDR3 bases: TGTGCCAGCAGCTTAGTAATCGGGTTCCAAGAGACCCAGTACTTC. Translating it yields CASSLVIGFQETQYF. The chain links TRBV7-4 to TRBJ2-5; no firm D call. This CDR3 spans 15 amino acids. Germline CDR1 and CDR2: SGHVT and SQSDAQ. The ends were cut back, 1 base at V and 1 base at J, with 10 bases in the middle.

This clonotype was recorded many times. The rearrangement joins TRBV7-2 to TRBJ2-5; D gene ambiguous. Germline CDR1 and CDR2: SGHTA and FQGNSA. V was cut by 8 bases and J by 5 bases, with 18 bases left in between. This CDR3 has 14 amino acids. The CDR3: CASSPARSSETQYF. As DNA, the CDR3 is TGTGCCAGCTCCCCGGCTCGGTCTTCCGAGACCCAGTACTTC. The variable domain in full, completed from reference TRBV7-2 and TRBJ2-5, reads GAGVSQSPSNKVTEKGKDVELRCDPISGHTALYWYRQSLGQGLEFLIYFQGNSAPDKSGLPSDRFSAERTGGSVSTLTIQRTQQEDSAVYLCASSPARSSETQYFGPGTRLLVL.

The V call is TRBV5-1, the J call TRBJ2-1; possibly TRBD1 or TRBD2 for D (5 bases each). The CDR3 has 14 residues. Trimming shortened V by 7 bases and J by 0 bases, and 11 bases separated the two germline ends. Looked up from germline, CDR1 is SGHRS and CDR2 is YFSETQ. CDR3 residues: CASEWGTSYNEQFF. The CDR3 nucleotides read TGCGCCAGCGAGTGGGGGACCTCCTACAATGAGCAGTTCTTC.

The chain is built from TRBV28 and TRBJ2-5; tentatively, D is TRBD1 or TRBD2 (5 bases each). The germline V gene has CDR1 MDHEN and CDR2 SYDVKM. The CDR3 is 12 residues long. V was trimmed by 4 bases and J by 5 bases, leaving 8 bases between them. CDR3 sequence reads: CASSSWGETQYF. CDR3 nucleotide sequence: TGTGCCAGCAGTTCGTGGGGGGAGACCCAGTACTTC.

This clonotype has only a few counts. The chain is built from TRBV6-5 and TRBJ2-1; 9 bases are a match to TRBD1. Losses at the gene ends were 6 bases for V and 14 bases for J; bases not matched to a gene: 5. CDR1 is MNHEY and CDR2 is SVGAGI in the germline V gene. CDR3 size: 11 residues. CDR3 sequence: CASRDRDREFF. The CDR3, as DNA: TGTGCCAGCAGGGATCGGGACAGGGAGTTCTTC.

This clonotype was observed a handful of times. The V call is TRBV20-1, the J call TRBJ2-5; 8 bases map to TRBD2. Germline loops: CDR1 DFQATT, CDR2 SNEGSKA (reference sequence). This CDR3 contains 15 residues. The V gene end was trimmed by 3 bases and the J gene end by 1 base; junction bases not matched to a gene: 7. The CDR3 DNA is TGCAGTGCTAGTGCGGGACTAGGCCCCCAAGAGACCCAGTACTTC. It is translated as CSASAGLGPQETQYF.

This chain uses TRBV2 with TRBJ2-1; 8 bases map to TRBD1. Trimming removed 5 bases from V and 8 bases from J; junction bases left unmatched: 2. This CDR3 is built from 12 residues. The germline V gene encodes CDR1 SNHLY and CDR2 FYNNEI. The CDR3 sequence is CASSSGGDEQFF. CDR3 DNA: TGTGCCAGCAGTTCAGGGGGCGATGAGCAGTTCTTC.

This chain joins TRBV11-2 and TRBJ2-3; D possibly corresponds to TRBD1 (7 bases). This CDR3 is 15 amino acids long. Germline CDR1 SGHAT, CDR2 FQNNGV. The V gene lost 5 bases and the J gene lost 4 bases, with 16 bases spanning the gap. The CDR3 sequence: CASSAGGGTADTQYF. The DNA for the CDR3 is TGTGCCAGCAGCGCGGGTGGGGGGACAGCAGATACGCAGTATTTT.

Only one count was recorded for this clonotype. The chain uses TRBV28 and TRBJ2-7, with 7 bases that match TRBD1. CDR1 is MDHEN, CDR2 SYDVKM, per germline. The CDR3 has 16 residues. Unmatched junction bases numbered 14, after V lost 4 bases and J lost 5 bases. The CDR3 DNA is TGTGCCAGCAGTTCTCCCCAGGACAGGTATAGCGACGAGCAGTACTTC. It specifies CASSSPQDRYSDEQYF.

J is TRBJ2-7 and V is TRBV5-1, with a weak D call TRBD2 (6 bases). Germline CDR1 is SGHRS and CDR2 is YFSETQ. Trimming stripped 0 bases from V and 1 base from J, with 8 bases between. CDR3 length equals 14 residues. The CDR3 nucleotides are TGCGCCAGCAGCTTGGGGGGGACTTCCTACGAGCAGTACGTC. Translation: CASSLGGTSYEQYV.